This TCR beta chain was captured in a study of resident and recirculating memory T cells in vitiligo (dated by TCRdb to the late 2010s). Study-wide context: The study took epidermis from shave biopsies of two lesional and two nonlesional sites, plus PBMCs, from each of a few stable vitiligo patients for TCR beta sequencing. Samples were homogenized without cell sorting just before genomic DNA extraction with the Qiagen DNeasy Blood & Tissue Kit. Human TCR beta sequencing was used to test whether specific clones in lesional vitiligo skin differed from clones in nonlesional skin and blood. Study-wide findings and limitations: Mechanistic studies in the future are needed to assess how much the detected T cell clones and the human Trm pools versus Tcm pools each contribute. No unique dominant TCR clone was detected, and variation in clonality was observed among vitiligo lesions. TCR sequences were not conserved across biopsy sites or patients, suggesting that different T cell clones infiltrate different lesions, described as private specificity. Overlap and correlation analysis showed no significant repertoire overlap between biopsies except for each lesion with itself, even within a single patient.

The CDR3, from cysteine to phenylalanine, totals 11 residues. CDR3 DNA is the only sequence kept; it has 33 bases, read in frame from the first base. V sheds 8 bases and J sheds 4 bases, leaving 8 bases between their ends. Sequences ENHRY (CDR1) and SYGVKD (CDR2) are obtained from the germline V gene. The immunoSEQ hsTCRB kit was used to amplify TCR beta chains from the genomic DNA. The immunoSEQ service sequenced the TCR beta libraries on an Illumina MiSeq instrument. The paper's processing steps were these. Analysis of the repertoire data was performed with the immunoSEQ Analyzer. In TCRdb, the immuneACCESS table is reduced to in-frame sequences with V and J assigned. These tables do not hold every clone; where another copy was compared, an unresolved V gene accounts for under half, and the others remain unexplained. That table furnishes V, J and clone size, whereas the DNA furnished D and trimming. The sample yields around 70,000 clones; about 89% were counted once. The ten largest clones take up over 4.5% of the sample.

A patient's vitiligo counted as stable when the lesions had not changed at all during the previous 6 months. To count as stable, patients also needed to show no confetti depigmentation, which is a clinical sign of active vitiligo. Any patient who had received treatment in the previous three months was excluded. PBMCs were isolated from heparinized blood by Ficoll density gradient centrifugation and were subsequently flash-frozen. As to this clone: Its recognized antigen is unknown. Base-call qualities are not available, and no considerably larger clone is one nucleotide away.

The rearrangement joined TRBV10-3 to TRBJ2-5; the D gene lacks a confident call. This clonotype was obtained from a male donor with vitiligo. Sequenced material: blood. The CDR3 reads as follows: CAIGLGETQYF. The DNA sequence is as follows: TGTGCCATCGGGCTGGGAGAGACCCAGTACTTC.